The rows below give T cell receptor beta chains drawn from one sample of a study of naive and memory T cell subsets. TCRdb itself ran the 5' RACE reads through MiXCR, one entry per CDR3 protein. The sample holds 55,000 to 70,000 distinct CDR3 sequences, around 7.3% seen once. These receptors came from a male donor in good health. Each CDR3 is given with its conserved first and last residue. The D gene is left open where the match is weak. A row's size may be missing; if present it is once, few, many or a size class.

V gene	J gene	clone size	D gene	CDR3 DNA	CDR3 protein
TRBV5-1	TRBJ1-1	.	TRBD1	TGCGCCAGCAGCCCGGTGCCGAGCCAGGGGGGGGCGGGAGCTTTCTTT	CASSPVPSQGGAGAFF
TRBV20-1	TRBJ2-1	many	TRBD2	TGCAGTGCCCCAGATGGGGCGGGGGGCAATGAGCAGTTCTTC	CSAPDGAGGNEQFF
TRBV10-3	TRBJ2-7	many	TRBD2	TGTGCCATCAGTGATGGGCTAGCGGGAACCTACGAGCAGTACTTC	CAISDGLAGTYEQYF
TRBV3-1	TRBJ2-1	few	.	TGTGCCAGCAGCCAAGCCGGACAGCCTCGAAAGTTCTTC	CASSQAGQPRKFF
TRBV6-5	TRBJ2-3	many	.	TGTGCCAGCACCACGGACGGGGGGCGGACAGATACGCAGTATTTT	CASTTDGGRTDTQYF
TRBV30	TRBJ2-4	.	.	TGTGCCTGGAGTGTACGCGCCCAGAGCATTCAGTACTTC	CAWSVRAQSIQYF
TRBV10-3	TRBJ2-1	.	.	TGTGCCATCAGTGCAAGCGGAGGCTCCTACAATGAGCAGTTCTTC	CAISASGGSYNEQFF
TRBV7-2	TRBJ1-5	.	.	TGTGCCAGCAGCCCCTCGTCCGGCTATGAGCCCCAGCATTTT	CASSPSSGYEPQHF
TRBV12-3/TRBV12-4	TRBJ1-1	few	.	TGTGCCAGCAGCCGCAGACAGAACACTGAAGCTTTCTTT	CASSRRQNTEAFF
TRBV6-5	TRBJ1-3	many	.	TGTGCCAGCAGTTACTCGTCGACTTACTCTGGAAACACCATATATTTT	CASSYSSTYSGNTIYF
TRBV24-1	TRBJ2-2	few	.	TGTGCCACCAGTGACCCGGACAGTAACACCGGGGAGCTGTTTTTT	CATSDPDSNTGELFF
TRBV20-1	TRBJ1-6	many	.	TGCAGTGCTAGAGATTACGGGCAGGGTAATTCACCCCTCCACTTT	CSARDYGQGNSPLHF
TRBV27	TRBJ2-3	.	TRBD2	TGTGCCAGCAGTGGGTCGACTAGCGGGGGCCCACCTAGCACAGATACGCAGTATTTT	CASSGSTSGGPPSTDTQYF
TRBV18	TRBJ1-4	many	.	TGTGCCAGCTCACCAATGGGTTCTGGTAATGAAAAACTGTTTTTT	CASSPMGSGNEKLFF
TRBV19	TRBJ1-1	.	.	TGTGCCAGTAGTATAGCACTGAACACTGAAGCTTTCTTT	CASSIALNTEAFF
TRBV6-1	TRBJ1-6	many	.	TGTGCCAGCAGTGAAGCGCGTAGGGGGAGGACACCCCTCCACTTT	CASSEARRGRTPLHF
TRBV9	TRBJ2-7	many	TRBD2	TGTGCCAGCAGCGTAGAAGCGGGAGTCTACGAGCAGTACTTC	CASSVEAGVYEQYF
TRBV6-6	TRBJ1-5	few	.	TGTGCCAGCAGTTCCGGGGGGGACCAGCCCCAGCATTTT	CASSSGGDQPQHF
TRBV10-3	TRBJ2-1	.	TRBD2	TGTGCCATCAGCCATAGCGGGACCGGCCTTAATGAGCAGTTCTTC	CAISHSGTGLNEQFF
TRBV6-1	TRBJ1-2	few	TRBD1	TGTGCCAGCAGTGAAGGACAGGGGGGTGGCTACACCTTC	CASSEGQGGGYTF
TRBV6-1	TRBJ2-1	.	.	TGTGCCAGCACCCTACAGGGATACAATGAGCAGTTCTTC	CASTLQGYNEQFF
TRBV7-2	TRBJ2-7	few	.	TGTGCCAGCAGCTTCTCTTCGGAGGGCCTCGAGCAGTACTTC	CASSFSSEGLEQYF
TRBV6-5	TRBJ2-2	few	TRBD2	TGTGCCAGCAGTTACTCGAAGGGGCGGGGGACGAACACCGGGGAGCTGTTTTTT	CASSYSKGRGTNTGELFF
TRBV6-1	TRBJ2-1	.	TRBD2	TGTGCCAGCAGTGAAGCATTAGCGGGCGGCTCCTACAATGAGCAGTTCTTC	CASSEALAGGSYNEQFF
TRBV3-1	TRBJ1-5	few	.	TGTGCCAGCAGCCAGAGAGGAGCCAGTCAGCCCCAGCATTTT	CASSQRGASQPQHF
TRBV6-5	TRBJ2-7	.	TRBD2	TGTGCCAGCAGTTACACCTCCTCAGGGACTAGCGGGACTCCCTACGAGCAGTACTTC	CASSYTSSGTSGTPYEQYF
TRBV27	TRBJ2-7	many	.	TGTGCCAGCAGTTTCGCCGGAAACGGCTACGAGCAGTACTTC	CASSFAGNGYEQYF
TRBV7-9	TRBJ2-3	many	.	TGTGCCAGCAGCTATAGCCGTGGAGATACGCAGTATTTT	CASSYSRGDTQYF
TRBV7-6	TRBJ1-6	many	.	TGTGCCAGCAGCCCCGGGGACACGTATTCACCCCTCCACTTT	CASSPGDTYSPLHF
TRBV27	TRBJ2-5	many	.	TGTGCCAGCAGTTTATCGGGCCAAGAGACCCAGTACTTC	CASSLSGQETQYF
TRBV2	TRBJ1-2	.	TRBD1	TGTGCCAGCAATCCCGTCGGGACAGCCAACCCGAGTGACTATGGCTACACCTTC	CASNPVGTANPSDYGYTF
TRBV6-1	TRBJ2-7	.	TRBD2	TGTGCCAGCGGGGGGGGAGGTAACCAATCGACCTACGAGCAGTACTTC	CASGGGGNQSTYEQYF
TRBV18	TRBJ1-2	once	.	TGTGCCAGCTCACCACGGGAAGCGTTGGGGGGCGGAAGCTACACCTTC	CASSPREALGGGSYTF
TRBV5-5	TRBJ2-7	.	.	TGTGCCAGCAGCTTGGTCACGGGGTCCTACGAGCAGTACTTC	CASSLVTGSYEQYF
TRBV9	TRBJ2-1	few	TRBD2	TGTGCCAGCAGCGTAGATGGGACTAGTGTCAATGAGCAGTTCTTC	CASSVDGTSVNEQFF
TRBV3-1	TRBJ2-1	many	TRBD2	TGTGCCAGCACCCACGGGGGGGGTCCTTACAATGAGCAGTTCTTC	CASTHGGGPYNEQFF
TRBV6-5	TRBJ2-7	.	.	TGTGCCAGCAGATCTAGGGGCCCCTACGAGCAGTACTTC	CASRSRGPYEQYF
TRBV11-2	TRBJ2-7	.	.	TGTGCCAGCAGCTTAGGAAGGGGGAACTACGAGCAGTACTTC	CASSLGRGNYEQYF
TRBV7-9	TRBJ2-2	many	TRBD2	TGTGCCAGCCTACAGACTAGCGGGAGGGCCCCGGCCGGGGAGCTGTTTTTT	CASLQTSGRAPAGELFF
TRBV5-5	TRBJ2-5	many	TRBD1	TGTGCCAGCAGCTTGGGCCCGACAGGGGTTGGGGACGGGACCCAGTACTTC	CASSLGPTGVGDGTQYF